The 8 T cell receptor beta chains given below trace back to one sample, sequenced in a study of OX40 agonist ivuxolimab in advanced cancers. TCRdb's copy holds only in-frame clones and misses some; the assay was immunoSEQ multiplex PCR. The sample lists 20,000 to 25,000 clones, approximately 78% occurring once. This material consisted of CD4+ or CD8+ T cells sorted from blood, taken in a trial of the OX40 agonist ivuxolimab. The origin of the receptors is an adult with an advanced solid tumor such as melanoma, head and neck, liver or kidney cancer.

This clone showed up just once. The CDR3 DNA sequence: TGCGCCAGCAGCTTGGCGGCAGGGAGCGATGGCTACACCTTC. Amino acids: CASSLAAGSDGYTF. This chain connects TRBV5-1 to TRBJ1-2, with a tentative D call TRBD1 (5 bases). Trimming left V 0 bases short and J 6 bases short, with 12 bases between. The CDR3 sequence is 14 residues long. The V gene's germline CDR1 is SGHRS and CDR2 YFSETQ.

This clone was seen a few times. The chain uses TRBV5-4 and TRBJ2-5, with a weak D call TRBD2 (6 bases). CDR1 SGHNT and CDR2 YYREEE come from the germline V gene (reference sequence). The CDR3 has 13 amino acids. Trimming stripped 7 bases from V and 5 bases from J, with 15 bases between. The CDR3 nucleotides are TGTGCCAGCGGAACCTGGGGGAGGGAGACCCAGTACTTC. Translation gives CASGTWGRETQYF.

This chain joins TRBV27 and TRBJ2-1; 8 nucleotides agree with TRBD1. CDR3 length: 15 amino acids. Germline V gives CDR1 MNHEY, CDR2 SMNVEV (reference sequence). Trimming took 5 bases from V and 6 from J; bases not matched to a gene: 9. The CDR3 DNA follows: TGTGCCAGCAGTCCCGGACAGGGATTTGTCAATGAGCAGTTCTTC. Translated, it gives CASSPGQGFVNEQFF.

The J gene is TRBJ2-7, the V gene TRBV27; D is undetermined. Trimming pared 8 bases from V and 6 bases from J, leaving 20 bases between. This CDR3 is 14 amino acids long. The germline V gene has CDR1 MNHEY and CDR2 SMNVEV (reference sequence). The CDR3 protein is CASWRIGPQAEQYF. DNA of the CDR3: TGTGCCAGCTGGCGGATCGGCCCCCAGGCCGAGCAGTACTTC.

The chain employs TRBV7-3 and TRBJ2-7, with D uncertain. V shed 1 base and J shed 5 bases, with 9 bases lying between them. The CDR3 contains 13 residues. Germline assignment: CDR1 SGHTA and CDR2 FQGTGA. The CDR3 nucleotides are TGTGCCAGCAGCTTAAATGCGGTCCACGAGCAGTACTTC. Its translation is CASSLNAVHEQYF.

This chain joins TRBV5-1 and TRBJ1-2, with TRBD1 matching over 11 bases. Germline V gene lookup returns CDR1 SGHRS and CDR2 YFSETQ. V shed 3 bases, J shed 5 bases, and the junction held 3 bases outside the gene matches. The CDR3 has 14 amino acids. CDR3 region: CASSSGQGDYGYTF. The DNA for the CDR3 is TGCGCCAGCAGCTCGGGACAGGGGGATTATGGCTACACCTTC.

The chain employs TRBV5-4 and TRBJ1-5, with D possibly matching TRBD1 (5 bases). Per germline, CDR1 SGHNT and CDR2 YYREEE (reference sequence). The CDR3 spans 13 residues. The V and J ends lost 6 bases and 5 bases respectively, with 12 bases between them. CDR3 region: CASKAGFDQPQHF. CDR3 nucleotide sequence: TGTGCCAGCAAGGCAGGGTTTGATCAGCCCCAGCATTTT.

The chain is built from TRBV10-3 and TRBJ1-2; D unresolved. The V gene lost 0 bases and the J gene lost 8 bases, with 4 bases spanning the gap. Per germline, CDR1 ENHRY and CDR2 SYGVKD. CDR3 length: 11 residues. Here the CDR3 DNA reads TGTGCCATCAGTGAGTCAATCGGCTACACCTTC. Translated, it gives CAISESIGYTF.